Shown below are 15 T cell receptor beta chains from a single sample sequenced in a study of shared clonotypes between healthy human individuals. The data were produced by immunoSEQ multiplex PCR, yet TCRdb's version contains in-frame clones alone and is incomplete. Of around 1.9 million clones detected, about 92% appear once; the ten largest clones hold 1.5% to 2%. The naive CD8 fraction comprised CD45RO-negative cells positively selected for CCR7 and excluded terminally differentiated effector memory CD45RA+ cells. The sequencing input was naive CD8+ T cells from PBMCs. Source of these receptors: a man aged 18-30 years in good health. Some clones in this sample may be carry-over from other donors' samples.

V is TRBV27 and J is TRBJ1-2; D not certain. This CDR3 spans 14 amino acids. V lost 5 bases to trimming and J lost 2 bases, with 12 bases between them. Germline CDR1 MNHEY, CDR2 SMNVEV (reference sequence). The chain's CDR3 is CASSHRTGNYGYTF. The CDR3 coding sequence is TGTGCCAGCAGTCACCGGACGGGAAACTATGGCTACACCTTC.

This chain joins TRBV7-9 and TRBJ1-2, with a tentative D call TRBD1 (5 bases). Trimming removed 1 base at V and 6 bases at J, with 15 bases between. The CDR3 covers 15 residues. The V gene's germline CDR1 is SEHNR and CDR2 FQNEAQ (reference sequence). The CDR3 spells CASSLDPWGGDGYTF. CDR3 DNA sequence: TGTGCCAGCAGCTTAGACCCCTGGGGGGGGGATGGCTACACCTTC. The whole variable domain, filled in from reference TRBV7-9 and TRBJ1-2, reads DTGVSQNPRHKITKRGQNVTFRCDPISEHNRLYWYRQTLGQGPEFLTYFQNEAQLEKSRLLSDRFSAERPKGSFSTLEIQRTEQGDSAMYLCASSLDPWGGDGYTFGSGTRLTVV.

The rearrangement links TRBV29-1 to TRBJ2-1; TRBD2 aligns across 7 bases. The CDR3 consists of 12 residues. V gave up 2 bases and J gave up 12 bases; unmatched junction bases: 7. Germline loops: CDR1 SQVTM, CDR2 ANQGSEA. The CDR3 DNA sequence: TGCAGCGTTGAACAAGCGGGACGGCTGCAGTTCTTC. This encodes CSVEQAGRLQFF.

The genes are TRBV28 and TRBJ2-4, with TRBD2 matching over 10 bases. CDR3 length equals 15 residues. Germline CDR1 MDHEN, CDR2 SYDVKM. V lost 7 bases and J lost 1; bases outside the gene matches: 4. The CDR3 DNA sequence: TGTGCCAGCACTTATAGCGGGAGGGCCAAAAACATTCAGTACTTC. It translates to CASTYSGRAKNIQYF. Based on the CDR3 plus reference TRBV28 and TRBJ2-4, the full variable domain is DVKVTQSSRYLVKRTGEKVFLECVQDMDHENMFWYRQDPGLGLRLIYFSYDVKMKEKGDIPEGYSVSREKKERFSLILESASTNQTSMYLCASTYSGRAKNIQYFGAGTRLSVL.

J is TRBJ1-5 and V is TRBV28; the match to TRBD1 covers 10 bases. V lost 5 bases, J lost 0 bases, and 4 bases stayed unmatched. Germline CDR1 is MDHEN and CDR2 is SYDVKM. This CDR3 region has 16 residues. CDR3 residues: CASSTGQGDSNQPQHF. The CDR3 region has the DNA TGTGCCAGCAGTACCGGACAGGGGGATAGCAATCAGCCCCAGCATTTT.

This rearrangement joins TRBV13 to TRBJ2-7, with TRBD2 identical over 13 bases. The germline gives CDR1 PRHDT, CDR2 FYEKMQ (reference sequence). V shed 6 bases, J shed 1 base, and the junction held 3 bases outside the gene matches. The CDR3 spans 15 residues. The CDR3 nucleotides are TGTGCCAGCAGTCGGACTAGCGGGAGTTCCTACGAGCAGTACTTC. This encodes CASSRTSGSSYEQYF.

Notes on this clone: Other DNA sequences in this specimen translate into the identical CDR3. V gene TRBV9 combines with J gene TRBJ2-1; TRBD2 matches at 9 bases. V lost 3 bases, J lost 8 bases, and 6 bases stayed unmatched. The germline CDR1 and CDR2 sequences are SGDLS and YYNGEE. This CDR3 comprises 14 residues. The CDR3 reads CASSAGGLADEQFF. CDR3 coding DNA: TGTGCCAGCAGCGCCGGGGGACTAGCCGATGAGCAGTTCTTC.

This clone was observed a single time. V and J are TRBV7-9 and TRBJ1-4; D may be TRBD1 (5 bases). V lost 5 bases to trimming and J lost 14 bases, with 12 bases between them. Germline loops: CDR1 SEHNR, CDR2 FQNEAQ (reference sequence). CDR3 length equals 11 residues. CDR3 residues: CASSTGTDLFF. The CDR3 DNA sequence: TGTGCCAGCAGCACCGGGACCGATCTGTTTTTT.

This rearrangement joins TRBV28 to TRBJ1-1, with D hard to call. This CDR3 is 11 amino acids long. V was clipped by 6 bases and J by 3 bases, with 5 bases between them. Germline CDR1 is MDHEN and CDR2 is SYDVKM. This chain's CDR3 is CASRKDTEAFF. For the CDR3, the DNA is TGTGCCAGCAGGAAGGACACTGAAGCTTTCTTT.

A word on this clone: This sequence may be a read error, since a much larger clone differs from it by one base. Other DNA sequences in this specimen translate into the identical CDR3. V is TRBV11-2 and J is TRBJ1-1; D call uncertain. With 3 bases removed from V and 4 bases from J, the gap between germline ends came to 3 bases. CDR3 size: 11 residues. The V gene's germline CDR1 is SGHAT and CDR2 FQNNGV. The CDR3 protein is CASSLSTEAFF. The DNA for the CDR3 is TGTGCCAGCAGCTTGAGCACTGAAGCTTTCTTT. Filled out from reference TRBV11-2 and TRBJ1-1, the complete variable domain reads EAGVAQSPRYKIIEKRQSVAFWCNPISGHATLYWYQQILGQGPKLLIQFQNNGVVDDSQLPKDRFSAERLKGVDSTLKIQPAKLEDSAVYLCASSLSTEAFFGQGTRLTVV.

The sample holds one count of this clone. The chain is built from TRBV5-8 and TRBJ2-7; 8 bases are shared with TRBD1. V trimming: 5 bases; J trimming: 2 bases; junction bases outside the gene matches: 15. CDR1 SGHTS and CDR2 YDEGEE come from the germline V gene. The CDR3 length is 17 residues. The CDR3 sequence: CASSPSLQDRETYEQYF. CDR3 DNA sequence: TGTGCCAGCAGTCCCTCGTTACAGGACAGGGAAACCTACGAGCAGTACTTC.

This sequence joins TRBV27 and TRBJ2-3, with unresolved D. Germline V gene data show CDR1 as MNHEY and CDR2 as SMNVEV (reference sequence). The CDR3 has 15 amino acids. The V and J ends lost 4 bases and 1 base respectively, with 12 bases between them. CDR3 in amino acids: CASSSYPSRTDTQYF. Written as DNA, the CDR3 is TGTGCCAGCAGTTCCTACCCCTCACGCACAGATACGCAGTATTTT.

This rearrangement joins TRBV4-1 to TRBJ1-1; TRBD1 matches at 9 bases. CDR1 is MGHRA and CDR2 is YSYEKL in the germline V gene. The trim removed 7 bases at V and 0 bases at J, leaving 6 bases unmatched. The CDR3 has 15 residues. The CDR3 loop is CASTPGQGLNTEAFF. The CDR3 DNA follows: TGCGCCAGCACCCCGGGACAGGGTCTGAACACTGAAGCTTTCTTT.

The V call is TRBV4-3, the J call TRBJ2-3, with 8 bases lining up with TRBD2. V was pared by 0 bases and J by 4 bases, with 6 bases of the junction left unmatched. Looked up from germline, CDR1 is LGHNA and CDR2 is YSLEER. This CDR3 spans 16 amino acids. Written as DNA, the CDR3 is TGCGCCAGCAGCCAAGAGCCAGCGGGAGTCCCAGATACGCAGTATTTT. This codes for CASSQEPAGVPDTQYF.

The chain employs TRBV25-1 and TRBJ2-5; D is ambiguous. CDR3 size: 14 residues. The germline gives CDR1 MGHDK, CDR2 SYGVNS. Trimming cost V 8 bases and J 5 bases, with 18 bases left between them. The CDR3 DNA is TGTGCCAGCCGCTTTTCTGGTCCTAGGGAGACCCAGTACTTC. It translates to CASRFSGPRETQYF.